Included here is one TCR beta chain sequence, with context. This sample was taken from a study of T cell repertoires in cytomegalovirus infection. Germline V lookup: CDR1 MDHEN, CDR2 SYDVKM. J gave up 7 bases and V 3 bases, and 12 bases lay outside the gene matches. This CDR3 has 17 residues. MiXCR, applied by TCRdb to the reads, yields one record per CDR3 protein. The data show some 700,000 distinct CDR3 sequences, 35% seen once. The sequencing sample was made of PBMCs. V is TRBV28 and J is TRBJ2-1; TRBD2 aligns across 10 bases. The clonotype was recovered from a human donor in good health (CMV status not recorded). Some clones in this sample may be carry-over from other donors' samples. This CDR3 reads CASSFGGLAGEDNEQFF. Written as DNA, the CDR3 is TGTGCCAGCAGTTTCGGGGGGCTAGCGGGAGAGGATAATGAGCAGTTCTTC. The variable domain in full, completed from reference TRBV28 and TRBJ2-1, reads DVKVTQSSRYLVKRTGEKVFLECVQDMDHENMFWYRQDPGLGLRLIYFSYDVKMKEKGDIPEGYSVSREKKERFSLILESASTNQTSMYLCASSFGGLAGEDNEQFFGPGTRLTVL.